This T cell receptor beta chain was obtained from a study of beta chain features in type 1 diabetes. General study findings and limits: For Type 1 diabetes patients, all four CD4+ subsets carried TCRB CDR3s that were moderately but significantly shorter.

This clone was recorded a few times. The antigen is undetermined. The entirety of the isolated RNA underwent reverse transcription, so expressed TCRB transcripts were sequenced. Measured with immunoSEQ multiplex PCR; TCRdb has only the in-frame clones, and not every one. This table has 150,000 to 200,000 clones, around 63% appearing once. The CDR3 is made up of 17 amino acids. The V gene lost 4 bases and the J gene lost 3 bases, with 22 bases spanning the gap. The V gene's germline CDR1 is SGDLS and CDR2 YYNGEE. What was sequenced was naive CD4+ T cells from blood. The rearrangement uses TRBV9 and TRBJ2-5; D assignment may be TRBD1 or TRBD2 (5 bases each). The TCR sequence derives from a man between 25 and 39 years old with type 1 diabetes. CDR3 sequence: CASSTTGGRVTEETQYF. Here the CDR3 DNA reads TGTGCCAGCAGCACTACCGGTGGGCGGGTGACAGAAGAGACCCAGTACTTC. Together with reference TRBV9 and TRBJ2-5, the CDR3 gives the full variable domain: DSGVTQTPKHLITATGQRVTLRCSPRSGDLSVYWYQQSLDQGLQFLIQYYNGEERAKGNILERFSAQQFPDLHSELNLSSLELGDSALYFCASSTTGGRVTEETQYFGPGTRLLVL.